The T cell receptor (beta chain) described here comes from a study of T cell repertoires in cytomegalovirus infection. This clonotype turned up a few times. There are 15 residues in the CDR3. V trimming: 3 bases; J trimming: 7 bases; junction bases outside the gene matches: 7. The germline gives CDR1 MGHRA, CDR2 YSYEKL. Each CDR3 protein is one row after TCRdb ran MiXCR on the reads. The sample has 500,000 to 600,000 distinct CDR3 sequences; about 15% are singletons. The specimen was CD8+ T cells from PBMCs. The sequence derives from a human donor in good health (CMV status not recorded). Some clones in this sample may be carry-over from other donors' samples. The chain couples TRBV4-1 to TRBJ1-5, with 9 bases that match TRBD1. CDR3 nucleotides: TGCGCCAGCAGCCATCTACAGGGGGCAGGGCAGCCCCAGCATTTT. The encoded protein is CASSHLQGAGQPQHF.